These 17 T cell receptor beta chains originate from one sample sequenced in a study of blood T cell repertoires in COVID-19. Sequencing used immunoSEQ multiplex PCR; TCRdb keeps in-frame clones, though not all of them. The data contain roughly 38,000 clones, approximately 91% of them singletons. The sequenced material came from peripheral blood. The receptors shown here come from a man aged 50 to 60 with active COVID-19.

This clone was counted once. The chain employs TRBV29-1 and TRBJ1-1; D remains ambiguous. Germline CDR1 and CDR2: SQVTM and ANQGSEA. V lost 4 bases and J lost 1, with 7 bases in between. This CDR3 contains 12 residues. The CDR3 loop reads CSVGSPNTEAFF. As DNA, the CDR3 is TGCAGCGTTGGGAGCCCGAACACTGAAGCTTTCTTT.

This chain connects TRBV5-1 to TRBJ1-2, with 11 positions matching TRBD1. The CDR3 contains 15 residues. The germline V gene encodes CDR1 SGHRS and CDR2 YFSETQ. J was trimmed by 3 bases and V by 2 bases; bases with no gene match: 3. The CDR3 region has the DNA TGCGCCAGCAGCTTACCGGGACAGGGGGACTATGGCTACACCTTC. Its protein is CASSLPGQGDYGYTF.

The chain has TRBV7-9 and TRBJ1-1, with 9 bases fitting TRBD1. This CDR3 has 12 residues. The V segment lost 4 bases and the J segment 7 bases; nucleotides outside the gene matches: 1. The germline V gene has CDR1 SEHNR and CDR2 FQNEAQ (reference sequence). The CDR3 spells CASSWTGVEAFF. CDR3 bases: TGTGCCAGCAGCTGGACAGGGGTTGAAGCTTTCTTT.

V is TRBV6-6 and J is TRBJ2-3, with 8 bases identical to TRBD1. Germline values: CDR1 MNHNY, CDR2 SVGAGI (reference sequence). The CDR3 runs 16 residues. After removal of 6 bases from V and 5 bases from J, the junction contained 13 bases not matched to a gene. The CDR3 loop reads CASRRGTGPNIDTQYF. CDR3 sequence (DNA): TGTGCCAGCAGGAGGGGGACAGGCCCCAATATAGATACGCAGTATTTT.

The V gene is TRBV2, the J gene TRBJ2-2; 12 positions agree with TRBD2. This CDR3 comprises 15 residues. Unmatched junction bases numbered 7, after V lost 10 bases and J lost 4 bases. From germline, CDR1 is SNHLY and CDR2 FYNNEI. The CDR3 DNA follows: TGTGCCACCAGGGAACTAGCGGGAGGCACCGGGGAGCTGTTTTTT. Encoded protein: CATRELAGGTGELFF. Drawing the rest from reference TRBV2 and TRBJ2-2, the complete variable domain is EPEVTQTPSHQVTQMGQEVILRCVPISNHLYFYWYRQILGQKVEFLVSFYNNEISEKSEIFDDQFSVERPDGSNFTLKIRSTKLEDSAMYFCATRELAGGTGELFFGEGSRLTVL.

The CDR3 is CASNPPGGYGNTIYF. Written as DNA, the CDR3 is TGTGCCAGTAACCCGCCCGGGGGGTACGGAAACACCATATATTTT. The chain employs TRBV19 and TRBJ1-3; D might be TRBD1 (5 bases). Germline V gene sequence: CDR1 LNHDA, CDR2 SQIVND (reference sequence). Deletions cut 7 bases from V and 4 bases from J, with 17 bases between. The CDR3 totals 15 residues.

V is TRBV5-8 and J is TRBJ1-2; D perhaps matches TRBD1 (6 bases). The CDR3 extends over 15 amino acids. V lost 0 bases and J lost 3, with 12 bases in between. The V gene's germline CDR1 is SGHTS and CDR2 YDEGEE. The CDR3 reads CASSLVVRGDYGYTF. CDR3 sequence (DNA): TGTGCCAGCAGCTTGGTTGTCAGGGGAGACTATGGCTACACCTTC.

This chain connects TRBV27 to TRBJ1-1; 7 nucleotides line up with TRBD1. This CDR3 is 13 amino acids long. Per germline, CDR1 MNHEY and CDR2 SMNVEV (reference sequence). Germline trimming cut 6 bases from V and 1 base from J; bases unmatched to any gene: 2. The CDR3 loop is CASRRDRNTEAFF. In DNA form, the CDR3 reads TGTGCCAGCAGACGGGACAGGAACACTGAAGCTTTCTTT.

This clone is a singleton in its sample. CDR3 loop: CASRYSLDSPLHF. The CDR3 nucleotides read TGTGCCAGCAGGTATAGTTTGGATTCACCCCTCCACTTT. The chain uses TRBV12-3 or TRBV12-4 and TRBJ1-6; D remains unclear. CDR3 length equals 13 residues. V was trimmed by 6 bases and J by 8 bases, leaving 11 bases between them.

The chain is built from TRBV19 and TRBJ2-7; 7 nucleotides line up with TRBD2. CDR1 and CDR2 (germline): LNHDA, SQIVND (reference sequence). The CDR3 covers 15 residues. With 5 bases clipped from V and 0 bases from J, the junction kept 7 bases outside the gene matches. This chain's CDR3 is CASSWSGESSYEQYF. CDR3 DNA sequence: TGTGCCAGTAGTTGGAGCGGGGAGAGCTCCTACGAGCAGTACTTC.

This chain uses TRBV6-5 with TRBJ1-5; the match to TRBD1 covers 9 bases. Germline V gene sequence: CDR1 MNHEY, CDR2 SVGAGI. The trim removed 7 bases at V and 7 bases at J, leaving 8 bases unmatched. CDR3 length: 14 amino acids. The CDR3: CASNLQGAGQPQHF. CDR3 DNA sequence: TGTGCCAGCAATTTACAGGGGGCTGGACAGCCCCAGCATTTT.

The CDR3: CASSPTSTDTQYF. The CDR3 DNA sequence: TGTGCCAGCAGCCCTACTAGCACAGATACGCAGTATTTT. The V and J genes are TRBV3-1 (or the pseudogene TRBV3-2) and TRBJ2-3; no firm D call. CDR1 is LGHDT and CDR2 is YNNKEL in the germline V gene (reference sequence). V gave up 4 bases and J gave up 0 bases, with 5 bases separating them. This CDR3 is built from 13 residues.

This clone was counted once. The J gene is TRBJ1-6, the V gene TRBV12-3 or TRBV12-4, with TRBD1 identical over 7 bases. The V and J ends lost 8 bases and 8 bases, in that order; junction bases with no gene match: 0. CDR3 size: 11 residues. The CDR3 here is CASGQDSPLHF. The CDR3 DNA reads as TGTGCCAGCGGACAGGATTCACCCCTCCACTTT.

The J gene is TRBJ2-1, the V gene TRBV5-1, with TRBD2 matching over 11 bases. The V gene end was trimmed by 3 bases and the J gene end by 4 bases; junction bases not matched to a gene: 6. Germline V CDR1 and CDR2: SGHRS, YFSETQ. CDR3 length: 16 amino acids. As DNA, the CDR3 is TGCGCCAGCAGCTCCTACCTAGCGGGGGGTTACAATGAGCAGTTCTTC. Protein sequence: CASSSYLAGGYNEQFF.

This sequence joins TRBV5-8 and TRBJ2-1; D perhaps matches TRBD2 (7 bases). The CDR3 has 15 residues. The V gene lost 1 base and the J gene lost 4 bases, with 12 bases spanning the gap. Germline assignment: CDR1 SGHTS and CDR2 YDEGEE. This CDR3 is CASSLWGGRYNEQFF. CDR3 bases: TGTGCCAGCAGCTTGTGGGGGGGCCGATACAATGAGCAGTTCTTC.

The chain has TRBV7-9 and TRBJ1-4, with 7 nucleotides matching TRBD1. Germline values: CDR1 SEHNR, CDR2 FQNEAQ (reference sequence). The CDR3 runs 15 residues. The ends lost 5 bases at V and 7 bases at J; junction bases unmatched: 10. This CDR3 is CASSQNRGEGEKLFF. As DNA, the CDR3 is TGTGCCAGCAGCCAAAACAGGGGTGAAGGTGAAAAACTGTTTTTT.

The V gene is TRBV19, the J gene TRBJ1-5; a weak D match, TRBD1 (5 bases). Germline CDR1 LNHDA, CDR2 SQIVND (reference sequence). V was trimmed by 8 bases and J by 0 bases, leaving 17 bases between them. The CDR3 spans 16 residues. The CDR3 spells CASLPRAYSSNQPQHF. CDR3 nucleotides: TGTGCCAGTCTCCCCAGGGCCTATAGTAGCAATCAGCCCCAGCATTTT.